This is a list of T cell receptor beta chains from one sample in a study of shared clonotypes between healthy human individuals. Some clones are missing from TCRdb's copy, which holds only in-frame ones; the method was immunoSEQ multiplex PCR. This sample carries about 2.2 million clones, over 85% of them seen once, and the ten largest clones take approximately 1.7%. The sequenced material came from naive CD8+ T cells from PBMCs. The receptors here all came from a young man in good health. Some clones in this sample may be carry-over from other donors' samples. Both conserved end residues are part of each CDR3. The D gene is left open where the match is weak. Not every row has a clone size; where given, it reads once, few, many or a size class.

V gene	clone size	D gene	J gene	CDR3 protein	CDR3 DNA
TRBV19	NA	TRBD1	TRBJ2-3	CASSPTTGVTDTQYF	TGTGCCAGTAGTCCGACGACAGGGGTGACAGATACGCAGTATTTT
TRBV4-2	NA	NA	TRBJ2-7	CASSPERNAGYEQYF	TGTGCCAGCAGCCCAGAGCGGAACGCGGGGTACGAGCAGTACTTC
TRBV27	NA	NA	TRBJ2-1	CASSLAGSDEQFF	TGTGCCAGCAGTTTAGCTGGCAGCGATGAGCAGTTCTTC
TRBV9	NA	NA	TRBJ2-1	CASSVVPQRAANNEQFF	TGTGCCAGCAGCGTAGTACCTCAGCGGGCAGCCAACAATGAGCAGTTCTTC
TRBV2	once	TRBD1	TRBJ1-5	CASSGGPGGAGNQPQHF	TGTGCCAGCAGTGGGGGACCAGGGGGCGCGGGCAATCAGCCCCAGCATTTT
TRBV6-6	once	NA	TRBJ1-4	CASSPSHRATREKLFF	TGTGCCAGCAGTCCATCCCATAGGGCTACGAGGGAAAAACTGTTTTTT
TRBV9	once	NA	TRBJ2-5	CASRSWIGQGEPSGTQYF	TGTGCCAGCAGGTCATGGATCGGACAGGGCGAACCTAGCGGGACCCAGTACTTC
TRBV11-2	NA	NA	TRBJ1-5	CASSQGLSNQPQHF	TGTGCCAGCAGCCAGGGTCTTAGCAATCAGCCCCAGCATTTT
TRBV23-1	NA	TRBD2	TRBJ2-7	CASSQSLAGVPSYEQYF	TGCGCCAGCAGTCAATCACTAGCGGGGGTACCCTCTTACGAGCAGTACTTC
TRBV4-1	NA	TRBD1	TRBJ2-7	CASSPRQGNEQYF	TGCGCCAGCAGCCCGAGACAGGGGAACGAGCAGTACTTC
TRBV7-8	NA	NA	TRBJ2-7	CASSLGYLYEQYF	TGTGCCAGCAGCCTCGGGTATCTCTACGAGCAGTACTTC
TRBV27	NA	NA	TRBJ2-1	CACRWGSLGEQFF	TGTGCCTGCCGGTGGGGGAGTCTCGGTGAGCAGTTCTTC
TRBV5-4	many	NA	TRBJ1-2	CASSLYPGGTNYGYTF	TGTGCCAGCAGCTTGTACCCGGGGGGAACTAACTATGGCTACACCTTC
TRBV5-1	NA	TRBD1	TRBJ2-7	CASSSTGVTPYEQYF	TGCGCCAGCAGCTCAACAGGGGTAACACCCTACGAGCAGTACTTC
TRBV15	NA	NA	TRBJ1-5	CATSRVGGWGNQPQHF	TGTGCCACCAGCAGAGTGGGGGGCTGGGGCAATCAGCCCCAGCATTTT
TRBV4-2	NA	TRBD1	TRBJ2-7	CASSQGVRGRGEQYF	TGTGCCAGCAGCCAAGGGGTCAGGGGGCGAGGTGAGCAGTACTTC
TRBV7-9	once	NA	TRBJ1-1	CASSLGRSITEAFF	TGTGCCAGCAGCTTAGGTCGGAGTATCACTGAAGCTTTCTTT
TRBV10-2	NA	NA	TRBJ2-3	CASSQTDTQYF	TGCGCCAGCAGTCAAACAGATACGCAGTATTTT
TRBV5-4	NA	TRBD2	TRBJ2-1	CASSLELAGQNEQFF	TGTGCCAGCAGCTTGGAACTAGCGGGTCAGAATGAGCAGTTCTTC
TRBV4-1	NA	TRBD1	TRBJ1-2	CASSQPYSGGYGYTF	TGCGCCAGCAGCCAACCCTATTCAGGGGGTTATGGCTACACCTTC
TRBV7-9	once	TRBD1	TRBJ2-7	CASSLAQGVYEQYF	TGTGCCAGCAGCTTAGCACAGGGGGTCTACGAGCAGTACTTC
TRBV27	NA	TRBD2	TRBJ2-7	CASSLYPLAGVVIGEQYF	TGTGCCAGCAGTTTATACCCCCTAGCGGGAGTCGTCATAGGGGAGCAGTACTTC
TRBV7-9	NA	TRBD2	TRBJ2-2	CASSPRTRLAGYTGELFF	TGTGCCAGCAGCCCCCGGACCCGACTAGCGGGGTACACCGGGGAGCTGTTTTTT
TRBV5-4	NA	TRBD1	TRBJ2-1	CASSLEGTGRWNEQFF	TGTGCCAGCAGCTTGGAAGGGACAGGGAGGTGGAATGAGCAGTTCTTC
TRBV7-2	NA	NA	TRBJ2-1	CASSPIGVDEQFF	TGTGCCAGCAGCCCAATAGGTGTCGATGAGCAGTTCTTC
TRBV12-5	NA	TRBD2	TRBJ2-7	CASGLSERLAGPYEQYF	TGTGCTAGTGGTTTGTCCGAACGACTAGCGGGACCCTACGAGCAGTACTTC
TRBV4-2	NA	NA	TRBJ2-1	CASSPGGVYNEQFF	TGTGCCAGCAGCCCGGGGGGCGTCTACAATGAGCAGTTCTTC
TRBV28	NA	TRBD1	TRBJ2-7	CASSFRDSYEQYF	TGTGCCAGCAGTTTCCGGGACAGCTACGAGCAGTACTTC
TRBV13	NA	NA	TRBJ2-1	CASTREGRNEQFF	TGTGCCAGCACGCGGGAAGGGAGAAATGAGCAGTTCTTC
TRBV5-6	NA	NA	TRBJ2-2	CASSFSPGPMLGELFF	TGTGCCAGCAGCTTTTCCCCGGGTCCCATGCTGGGGGAGCTGTTTTTT
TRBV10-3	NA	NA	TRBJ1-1	CAISEGRRMNTEAFF	TGTGCCATCAGTGAGGGGCGTCGCATGAACACTGAAGCTTTCTTT
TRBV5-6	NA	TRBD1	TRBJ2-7	CASSFRSGQVAYEQYF	TGTGCCAGCAGCTTCCGTTCGGGACAGGTGGCCTACGAGCAGTACTTC
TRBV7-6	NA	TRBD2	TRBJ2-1	CASSLGTSGSFIYNEQFF	TGTGCCAGCAGCTTGGGGACTAGCGGGAGCTTCATCTACAATGAGCAGTTCTTC
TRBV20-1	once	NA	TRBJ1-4	CSASPQGTLFF	TGCAGTGCTAGCCCACAGGGAACACTGTTTTTT
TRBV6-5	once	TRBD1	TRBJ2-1	CASRSGTGAYNEQFF	TGTGCCAGCAGGTCCGGGACAGGGGCGTACAATGAGCAGTTCTTC
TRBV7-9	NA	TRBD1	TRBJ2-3	CASSRTGATTDTQYF	TGTGCCAGCAGCAGGACAGGGGCCACCACAGATACGCAGTATTTT
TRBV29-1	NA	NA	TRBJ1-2	CSVESGPGYTF	TGCAGCGTTGAGTCAGGGCCTGGCTACACCTTC
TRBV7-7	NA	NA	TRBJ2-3	CASSWTSTDTQYF	TGTGCCAGCAGCTGGACTAGCACAGATACGCAGTATTTT
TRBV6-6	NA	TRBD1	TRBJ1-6	CASSADRGWNSPLHF	TGTGCCAGCAGTGCGGACAGGGGGTGGAATTCACCCCTCCACTTT
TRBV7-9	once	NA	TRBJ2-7	CASSSGARTVYEQYF	TGTGCCAGCAGCTCCGGGGCAAGGACGGTATACGAGCAGTACTTC
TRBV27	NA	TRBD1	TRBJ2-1	CASSPEGASYNEQFF	TGTGCCAGCAGTCCCGAGGGGGCCTCCTACAATGAGCAGTTCTTC
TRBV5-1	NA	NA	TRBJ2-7	CASSSDITYEQYF	TGCGCCAGCAGCTCTGACATAACCTACGAGCAGTACTTC
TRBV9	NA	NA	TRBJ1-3	CASSVTGSGNTIYF	TGTGCCAGCAGCGTTACAGGGTCTGGAAACACCATATATTTT
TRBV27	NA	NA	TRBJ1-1	CASSLTPGGARTEAFF	TGTGCCAGCAGTTTAACCCCCGGGGGGGCGAGGACTGAAGCTTTCTTT
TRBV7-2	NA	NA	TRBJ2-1	CASSRPPPEQFF	TGTGCCAGCAGCCGGCCCCCCCCTGAGCAGTTCTTC
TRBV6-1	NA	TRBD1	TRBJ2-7	CASSVAQGRSYEQYF	TGTGCCAGCAGCGTCGCACAGGGGCGCTCCTACGAGCAGTACTTC
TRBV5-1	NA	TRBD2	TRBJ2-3	CASSLEGGSTDTQYF	TGCGCCAGCAGCTTGGAGGGCGGGAGTACAGATACGCAGTATTTT
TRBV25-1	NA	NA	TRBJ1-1	CASSESFKAFF	TGTGCCAGCAGTGAATCGTTCAAAGCTTTCTTT
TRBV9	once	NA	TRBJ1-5	CASSVDDGYNQPQHF	TGTGCCAGCAGCGTAGATGACGGCTACAATCAGCCCCAGCATTTT
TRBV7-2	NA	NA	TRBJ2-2	CASSIGRTNTGELFF	TGTGCCAGCAGTATAGGGCGGACTAACACCGGGGAGCTGTTTTTT